Included here is one T cell receptor beta chain sequence, with context. Its specificity is unknown. Using a constant-region primer together with ProtoScript II reverse transcriptase, TCR beta cDNA was made from 450 to 600 ng of total RNA. Three nested multiplex PCR rounds of slightly modified ARM-PCR generated TCR beta libraries. Running nine to ten cycles apiece, the first two PCR rounds relied on TRBV1-TRBV30 forward primers together with a C-beta reverse primer. TCRdb passed the multiplex PCR reads through MiXCR, listing each CDR3 protein once. The sample has some 87,000 distinct CDR3 sequences, about 70% seen once. V gave up 9 bases and J gave up 4 bases, with 20 bases separating them. The CDR3 is 15 residues long. Germline V gene lookup returns CDR1 SGHAT and CDR2 FQDESV (reference sequence). The sample originates from a study of tumor-infiltrating lymphocytes in primary liver carcinoma. Overall study context: These patients were men and women whose ages were 30 to 69 years. Stage T1-T3 N0M0 and a size of about 4.2 to 10 cm characterized the tumors. Points from the study as a whole: It was in tumors, not blood, that the top-250-clone fraction was significantly higher (p = 0.039).

The tissue used was unsorted bulk material of 20-30 mg. RNA and DNA were co-extracted from it with the AllPrep DNA/RNA mini kit. Patients' primary liver carcinoma was surgically resected. What was sequenced was tumor-adjacent normal liver tissue. This chain joins TRBV11-1 and TRBJ2-3; no definite D call. The origin of this receptor is a middle-aged man with primary liver carcinoma and hepatitis B virus infection. CDR3 residues: CARSLVGYDSDTQYF. In DNA, the CDR3 is TGTGCCAGGAGCCTAGTGGGCTACGATTCAGATACGCAGTATTTT.